This T cell receptor (beta chain) was retrieved from a study of CD8+ T cells in alopecia areata. About this clone itself: Its specificity is unknown.

Isolated RNA was reverse transcribed into cDNA used as the sequencing template. Clones were read by immunoSEQ multiplex PCR, and TCRdb kept only the in-frame ones, dropping some. Of 65,000 to 100,000 clones in the sample, approximately 50% were seen once. Findings and caveats of the study: Scalp specimens additionally yield sequences from normal skin's resident alphabeta T cells.

V was shortened by 4 bases and J by 0 bases, with 13 bases between the two germline ends. Looked up from germline, CDR1 is SEHNR and CDR2 is FQNEAQ (reference sequence). CDR3 size: 15 residues. This TCR was sampled from a human donor with alopecia areata. The specimen was NKG2D-high CD8+ T cells sorted from blood. The chain carries TRBV7-9 and TRBJ2-7, with no clear D. CDR3 protein: CASSSGLASSYEQYF. Here the CDR3 DNA reads TGTGCCAGCAGCTCCGGATTAGCATCCTCCTACGAGCAGTACTTC.